The clone carrying this TCR beta chain was picked up one time. What it binds is unknown. The record originates from a study of CD8 T cells in Susac syndrome. Whole-study results and caveats: The study admitted that it had a relatively small number of individuals in its TCR sequencing and HLA analysis.

The CDR3 totals 13 residues. Trimming pared 7 bases from V and 3 bases from J, leaving 9 bases between. When the RNA was reverse transcribed, random hexamers were used with an input of 0.5 to 1 ug. In TCRdb, the immunoSEQ multiplex PCR reads were re-called with MiXCR into one record per CDR3 protein. The sample carries 150,000 to 200,000 distinct CDR3 sequences, roughly 92% recorded once. TCR beta sequences were obtained from blood CD8+ and CD4+ T cells. This sequence originates from a human donor with Susac syndrome. V is TRBV12-3 or TRBV12-4 and J is TRBJ2-2; D is ambiguous. Sequencing was performed on CD4+ T cells from PBMCs. This CDR3 reads CASTPTYTGELFF. The CDR3 DNA sequence: TGTGCCAGCACCCCGACGTACACCGGGGAGCTGTTTTTT.